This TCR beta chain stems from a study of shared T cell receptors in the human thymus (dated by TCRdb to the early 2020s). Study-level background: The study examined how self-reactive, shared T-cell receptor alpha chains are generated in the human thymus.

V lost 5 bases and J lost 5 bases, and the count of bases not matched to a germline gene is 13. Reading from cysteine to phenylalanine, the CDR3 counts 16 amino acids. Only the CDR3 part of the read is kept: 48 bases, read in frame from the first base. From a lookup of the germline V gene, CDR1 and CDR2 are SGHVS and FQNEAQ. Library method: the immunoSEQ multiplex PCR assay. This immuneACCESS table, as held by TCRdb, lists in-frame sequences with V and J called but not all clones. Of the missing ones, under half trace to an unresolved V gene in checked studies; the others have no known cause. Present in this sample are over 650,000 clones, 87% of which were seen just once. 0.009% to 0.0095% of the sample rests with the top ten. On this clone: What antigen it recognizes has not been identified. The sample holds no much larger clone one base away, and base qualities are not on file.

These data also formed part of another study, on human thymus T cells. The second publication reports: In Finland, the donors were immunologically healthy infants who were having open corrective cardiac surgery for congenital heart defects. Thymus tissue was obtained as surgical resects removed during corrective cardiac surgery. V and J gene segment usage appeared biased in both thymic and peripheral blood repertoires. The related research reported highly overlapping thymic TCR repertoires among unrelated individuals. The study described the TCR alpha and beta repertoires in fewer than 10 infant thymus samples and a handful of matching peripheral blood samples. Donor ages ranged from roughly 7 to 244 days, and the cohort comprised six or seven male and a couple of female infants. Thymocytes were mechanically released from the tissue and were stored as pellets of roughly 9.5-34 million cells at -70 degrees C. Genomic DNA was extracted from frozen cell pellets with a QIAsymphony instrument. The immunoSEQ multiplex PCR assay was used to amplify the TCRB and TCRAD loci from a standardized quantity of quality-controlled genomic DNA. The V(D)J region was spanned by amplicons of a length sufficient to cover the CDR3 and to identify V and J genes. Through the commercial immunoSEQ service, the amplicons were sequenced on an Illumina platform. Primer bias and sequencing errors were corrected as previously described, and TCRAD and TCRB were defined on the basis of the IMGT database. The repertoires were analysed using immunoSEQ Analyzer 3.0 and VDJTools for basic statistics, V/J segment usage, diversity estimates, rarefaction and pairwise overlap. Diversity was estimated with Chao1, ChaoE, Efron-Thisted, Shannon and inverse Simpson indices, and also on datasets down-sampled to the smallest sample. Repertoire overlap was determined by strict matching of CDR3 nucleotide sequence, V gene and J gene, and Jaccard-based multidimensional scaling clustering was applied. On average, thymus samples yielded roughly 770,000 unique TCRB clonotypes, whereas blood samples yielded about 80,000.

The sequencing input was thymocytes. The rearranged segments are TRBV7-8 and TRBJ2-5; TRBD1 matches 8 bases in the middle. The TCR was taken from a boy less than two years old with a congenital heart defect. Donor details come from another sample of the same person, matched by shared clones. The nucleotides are TGTGCCAGCAGCCGCATTAGGACAGGGATGAAGGAGACCCAGTACTTC. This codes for CASSRIRTGMKETQYF.